This record concerns one T cell receptor (beta chain) sequence. Its binding antigen is unknown. The record has no base qualities; no much larger clone is one base away. The data stem from a study of PD-1 blockade in mismatch repair-deficient tumors (dated by TCRdb to 2015 to 2018). Broadly, across the study: Between September 2013 and September 2016, the trial enrolled 86 consecutive patients with 12 mismatch repair-deficient cancer types, every one of whom had been previously treated and was progressing. Tumor-associated T cell clones were tracked in the peripheral blood of patients responding to PD-1 blockade by deep sequencing of TCR CDR3 regions. Paper-wide results and their limitations: Tumor-resident clones, often undetectable in blood before treatment, expanded rapidly after pembrolizumab and then contracted, generally before radiologic responses.

The germline V gene encodes CDR1 SQVTM and CDR2 ANQGSEA. From the cysteine up to the phenylalanine, the CDR3 has a length of 12 residues. The read is trimmed to its CDR3 DNA, 36 bases read in frame from base 1. The junction carries 8 bases between V and J, which are trimmed by 4 bases and 1 base respectively. Preparation of the library involved the immunoSEQ multiplex PCR assay. The clones in this table, taken by TCRdb from immuneACCESS, are in-frame only. Not every clone is retained; where verified, under half of the shortfall comes from an unresolved V gene, and the cause of the rest is unknown. This sample holds approximately 100,000 clones; approximately 83% were observed only once. The ten largest make up 6.3% of the sample. Mismatch repair deficiency was established in every enrolled patient by polymerase chain reaction or immunohistochemistry. Three patients who responded to pembrolizumab therapy underwent TCR sequencing. The phase II trial prospectively evaluated PD-1 blockade with pembrolizumab in advanced mismatch repair-deficient cancers, independent of tissue of origin. Peripheral blood T cell samples were serially collected before and at multiple times after PD-1 blockade was started. The timing of each blood sample was reported as weeks after the first dose of pembrolizumab.

Sequencing was performed on peripheral blood, taken around 8 months after starting pembrolizumab. The receptor's source is an adult with mismatch repair-deficient cancer. This chain joins TRBV29-1 to TRBJ2-7; a weak D assignment points to TRBD1 (5 bases agree). The CDR3 amino acid sequence is: CSVGGASYEQYF. Read as DNA, the sequence is TGCAGCGTTGGTGGGGCGTCCTACGAGCAGTACTTC.